This TCR beta chain was captured by sequencing in a study of blood T cells in healthy people across ages (dated by TCRdb to 2013 to 2016). Regarding the research as a whole: Template switching captured roughly one uniquely barcoded TCR beta cDNA molecule per two T cells in model experiments. Using deep sequencing normalized with unique cDNA molecular identifiers, the study measured how TCR beta repertoire diversity changes with age. The donors were divided into four age groups: young (average around 15 years), middle-aged (about 39), aged (approximately 62) and long-lived (approximately 74). To avoid experimental bias, donors of different ages were distributed randomly across sequencing lanes. For two donors (one aged 18 to 29 and one aged 80 or older), the study analyzed two additional independent replicas of 1 million unique cDNA reads from the same blood draw. General study outcomes and caveats: Compared with the aged group, the long-lived group had more naive CD4+ T cells, fewer expanded clones and increased TCR diversity, suggesting age selection. Conclusive comparison of naive and antigen-experienced compartments was prevented by the profiling of bulk unsorted PBMCs. Estimates of total diversity based on one million sequenced T cells were considered lower bounds and underestimates. A strong correlation was found between observed TCR beta diversity and the percentage of naive T cells measured by flow cytometry. As age increased, observed TCR beta diversity per million T cells dropped in a roughly linear way, and a significant reduction was already evident by age about 36. Donor CMV infection status was unknown, potentially confounding age-related changes in expanded clonotypes.

V is cut back by 5 bases and J by 7 bases, with 15 bases in the junction unmatched. Its CDR3 holds 17 amino acids, cysteine through phenylalanine. The entry retains the CDR3 DNA only, 51 bases that are in frame from base 1. From the germline V gene (reference sequence), CDR1 is SEHNR and CDR2 is FQNEAQ. As to this clonotype: What antigen it recognizes has not been identified. It has no much larger one-base neighbor in the sample; base qualities were not kept.

Donors were around 37 systemically healthy Caucasian individuals from Russia aged roughly 6 to 100 years. Each donor gave roughly 9.5 milliliters of peripheral blood, collected into EDTA-treated Vacutainer tubes. PBMCs were isolated by Ficoll-Paque density-gradient centrifugation, with at least 7 million obtained per sample. Trizol reagent was used to extract total RNA from PBMCs, with at least 6 micrograms per sample. For every donor, an aliquot of PBMCs went through flow cytometry to measure the percentages of naive CD45RAhigh/CD27high T cells. Libraries were made using 5' RACE. The reads were generated on an Illumina HiSeq 2500. A second PCR of roughly 7 to 12 cycles was run with a J-beta primer mix and a sample-barcoded 5' primer. A template-switch 5' adaptor carrying 12 random nucleotides introduced a unique molecular identifier onto each TCR beta cDNA molecule. At least 2.5 million CDR3-containing paired-end reads were obtained from each sample. The Mint cDNA synthesis kit, primed by a TRBC-specific oligonucleotide, was used to synthesize first-strand cDNA from all RNA. All cDNA was treated with uracil-DNA glycosylase and then went through a first 18-cycle PCR with the universal primers M1SS and BC2_uni_R. Per the source publication's procedure: Normalization of each sample was performed by random selection of 1 million high-quality reads, each carrying a distinct molecular identifier. Reads sharing molecular identifiers were discarded rather than binned into consensus sequences. MiTCR, set to a Q25 quality threshold and the strictest error-elimination algorithm, was used for CDR3 identification, clonotype clustering and error correction. A nonparametric unseen species model with Euler transformation was used to estimate lower-bound total TCR beta diversity. TCRdb redid the processing of the public reads, applying fastp at Q25 and MiXCR, and retained in-frame beta chains. Every distinct CDR3 protein forms one entry, paired with its most common genes and DNA. TCRdb's processing, not the authors' own work, is the source of the V and J calls. The table for this sample lists about 580,000 distinct CDR3 sequences; around half of them were counted only once. The top ten constitute around 23% of the sample.

The sequenced sample was blood. The clonotype was recovered from a man aged 80 or over in good health. The sequence links TRBV7-9 to TRBJ1-5; 9 middle bases align to TRBD1. The nucleotide sequence is TGTGCCAGCAGCCCCCTTGGACCCGGGACAGGGAGGCAGCCCCAGCATTTT. The encoded protein is CASSPLGPGTGRQPQHF.